These T cell receptor beta chains were read from a single sample in a study of blood T cell repertoires in COVID-19. This table comes from immunoSEQ multiplex PCR, and its TCRdb copy is limited to in-frame clones, with some not included. In the table there are roughly 43,000 clones, 88% of which are singletons. Sequenced: peripheral blood. These receptors all come from a human donor in a cohort sampled during active COVID-19. Each CDR3 is given with its conserved first and last residue. A D gene is named only where the DNA matches it firmly. Size tells how often a clone was seen (once, few, many) or the class of an expanded clone, and some rows leave it out.

>TRBJ2-1|TRBD2|TRBV4-1|-
CASSQEASGRSYNEQFF
TGCGCCAGCAGCCAAGAAGCGAGCGGGAGATCCTACAATGAGCAGTTCTTC
>TRBJ1-2|-|TRBV24-1|-
CATSDGGTSTGGLYGYTF
TGTGCCACCAGTGATGGCGGGACCTCTACGGGCGGGCTCTATGGCTACACCTTC
>TRBJ2-7|TRBD1|TRBV10-3|-
CAISAPDRESYEQYF
TGTGCCATCAGTGCCCCCGACAGGGAAAGCTACGAGCAGTACTTC
>TRBJ2-7|-|TRBV5-1|-
CASSLVERREYEQYF
TGCGCCAGCAGCTTGGTGGAGAGGAGGGAATACGAGCAGTACTTC
>TRBJ1-5|TRBD1|TRBV11-2|-
CASSPGTGLGDNQPQHF
TGTGCCAGCAGCCCCGGGACAGGGCTGGGGGACAATCAGCCCCAGCATTTT
>TRBJ2-5|-|TRBV9|-
CASSVQGSAETQYF
TGTGCCAGCAGCGTACAGGGGAGTGCAGAGACCCAGTACTTC
>TRBJ2-7|-|TRBV6-1|-
CASSERLDPRYEQYF
TGTGCCAGCAGTGAACGACTAGATCCCCGTTACGAGCAGTACTTC
>TRBJ1-6|-|TRBV4-1|-
CASSPRTPDNSPLHF
TGCGCCAGCAGCCCAAGGACTCCGGATAATTCACCCCTCCACTTT
>TRBJ1-5|TRBD1|TRBV2|-
CASSVPKVGQGNQPQHF
TGTGCCAGCAGTGTCCCTAAAGTGGGACAGGGCAATCAGCCCCAGCATTTT
>TRBJ2-7|-|TRBV20-1|-
CSASQGLNEQYF
TGCAGTGCTAGTCAGGGGTTGAACGAGCAGTACTTC
>TRBJ2-1|TRBD2|TRBV28|-
CASIVAGDAEQFF
TGTGCCAGCATCGTAGCGGGAGACGCTGAGCAGTTCTTC
>TRBJ1-1|-|TRBV19|-
CASISIGLGRNTEAFF
TGTGCCAGTATCTCTATCGGACTAGGGAGGAACACTGAAGCTTTCTTT
>TRBJ2-7|-|TRBV30|once
CAWSVGTGLYEQYF
TGTGCCTGGAGTGTAGGGACTGGGCTCTACGAGCAGTACTTC
>TRBJ2-1|TRBD2|TRBV30|-
CACHRTSGYNEQFF
TGTGCCTGCCATAGGACTAGCGGTTACAATGAGCAGTTCTTC
>TRBJ1-4|TRBD1|TRBV3-1/TRBV3-2|-
CASSRRGGTGSNEKLFF
TGTGCCAGCAGCCGCAGAGGTGGGACAGGGTCTAATGAAAAACTGTTTTTT
>TRBJ1-6|-|TRBV24-1|-
CATQQGRNSPLHF
TGTGCCACCCAACAGGGAAGAAATTCACCCCTCCACTTT
>TRBJ1-1|TRBD1|TRBV5-1|-
CASSRGQGDTEAFF
TGCGCCAGCAGCCGGGGACAGGGGGACACTGAAGCTTTCTTT
>TRBJ2-1|TRBD2|TRBV5-1|-
CASSLKLAGQEIAEQFF
TGCGCCAGCAGCTTGAAACTAGCGGGACAAGAAATAGCTGAGCAGTTCTTC
>TRBJ2-5|-|TRBV5-1|-
CASSPAGGYGETQYF
TGCGCCAGCAGCCCGGCCGGGGGTTACGGGGAGACCCAGTACTTC
>TRBJ2-7|TRBD1|TRBV27|-
CASGKPQGQGSYEQYF
TGTGCCAGCGGCAAACCCCAGGGACAGGGATCCTACGAGCAGTACTTC
>TRBJ2-1|TRBD2|TRBV6-5|once
CASSYSTSEINEQFF
TGTGCCAGCAGTTACTCTACTAGCGAGATAAATGAGCAGTTCTTC
>TRBJ2-2|-|TRBV30|-
CAWRSTGELFF
TGTGCCTGGAGGTCGACCGGGGAGCTGTTTTTT
>TRBJ1-1|-|TRBV19|-
CASREQGAAIMNTEAFF
TGTGCCAGTAGGGAACAGGGTGCGGCTATCATGAACACTGAAGCTTTCTTT
>TRBJ1-4|-|TRBV28|-
CASSKSGRGREKLFF
TGTGCCAGCTCCAAGTCAGGCAGGGGTCGCGAAAAACTGTTTTTT
>TRBJ2-5|-|TRBV15|-
CATSRVLSADYQETQYF
TGTGCCACCAGCAGAGTACTGTCAGCCGACTACCAAGAGACCCAGTACTTC
>TRBJ2-5|-|TRBV18|few
CASSRGGLDVETQYF
TGTGCCAGCTCCCGCGGCGGTCTAGACGTGGAGACCCAGTACTTC
>TRBJ2-1|TRBD2|TRBV9|-
CASSGRERGNEQFF
TGTGCCAGCAGCGGACGGGAGCGGGGCAATGAGCAGTTCTTC
>TRBJ1-3|TRBD1|TRBV5-1|-
CASSLEGAGSGNTIYF
TGCGCCAGCAGCTTGGAGGGGGCAGGGTCTGGAAACACCATATATTTT
>TRBJ2-7|-|TRBV5-1|-
CASSLDGGAYEQYF
TGCGCCAGCAGCTTGGACGGCGGAGCCTACGAGCAGTACTTC
>TRBJ2-3|TRBD2|TRBV10-3|once
CAISESTSGRGVSTDTQYF
TGTGCCATCAGTGAGTCGACTAGCGGGAGGGGGGTTAGCACAGATACGCAGTATTTT
>TRBJ2-7|TRBD2|TRBV5-6|once
CASSLSGRAYEQYF
TGTGCCAGCAGCTTGAGCGGGAGGGCCTACGAGCAGTACTTC
>TRBJ1-1|TRBD1|TRBV5-1|-
CASSSGTGGEAFF
TGCGCCAGCAGCTCCGGGACAGGGGGTGAAGCTTTCTTT
>TRBJ2-7|TRBD1|TRBV18|-
CASSAYRLTGAVYEQYF
TGTGCCAGCTCAGCTTACCGTCTGACAGGGGCCGTTTACGAGCAGTACTTC
>TRBJ1-3|-|TRBV30|-
CAWTGVSGNTIYF
TGTGCCTGGACAGGGGTCTCTGGAAACACCATATATTTT
>TRBJ1-4|TRBD1|TRBV24-1|-
CATISGGTNEKLFF
TGTGCCACCATTTCAGGGGGGACTAATGAAAAACTGTTTTTT
>TRBJ2-1|-|TRBV7-2|-
CASSRGPGNNEQFF
TGTGCCAGCAGCAGGGGTCCAGGGAACAATGAGCAGTTCTTC
>TRBJ2-7|-|TRBV19|-
CASSRTVGQWGFSYEQYF
TGTGCCAGTAGTAGAACTGTCGGACAGTGGGGCTTTTCCTACGAGCAGTACTTC
>TRBJ2-7|-|TRBV7-2|-
CASSLVPGVGYEQYF
TGTGCCAGCAGCTTAGTTCCGGGAGTAGGCTACGAGCAGTACTTC
>TRBJ1-5|-|TRBV28|-
CASRPYDSSNQPQHF
TGTGCCAGCAGACCTTACGACAGTAGCAATCAGCCCCAGCATTTT
>TRBJ2-1|TRBD2|TRBV11-1|-
CASSLAGGSGRRYNEQFF
TGTGCCAGCAGCTTAGCGGGGGGTAGCGGGAGGAGGTACAATGAGCAGTTCTTC
>TRBJ1-4|-|TRBV7-2|-
CASSLELRTNEKLFF
TGTGCCAGCAGCTTAGAGCTCCGAACTAATGAAAAACTGTTTTTT
>TRBJ1-1|-|TRBV5-1|-
CASSLVGDMNTEAFF
TGCGCCAGCAGCTTGGTGGGAGATATGAACACTGAAGCTTTCTTT
>TRBJ2-1|-|TRBV5-4|-
CASSPNLYNEQFF
TGTGCCAGCAGCCCCAACTTGTACAATGAGCAGTTCTTC
>TRBJ2-7|-|TRBV9|-
CASSVEGGLWYEQYF
TGTGCCAGCAGCGTAGAAGGCGGGCTTTGGTACGAGCAGTACTTC
>TRBJ2-4|-|TRBV4-1|-
CASSQDPSFGIQYF
TGCGCCAGCAGCCAAGATCCCTCATTCGGCATTCAGTACTTC
>TRBJ2-7|TRBD2|TRBV7-3|few
CASSSSGSSYEQYF
TGTGCCAGCAGCTCTAGCGGGAGCTCCTACGAGCAGTACTTC
>TRBJ2-1|-|TRBV27|-
CASSYGGDEQFF
TGTGCCAGCAGTTATGGGGGCGATGAGCAGTTCTTC
>TRBJ1-3|TRBD1|TRBV5-6|-
CASSLGGRRDTIYF
TGTGCCAGCAGCTTAGGGGGCCGTCGGGACACCATATATTTT
>TRBJ1-2|-|TRBV6-5|once
CASRYDSAGFSYGYTF
TGTGCCAGCAGGTACGATTCTGCGGGGTTCAGCTATGGCTACACCTTC
>TRBJ2-5|TRBD2|TRBV19|-
CASSIGLAGVGETQYF
TGTGCCAGTAGTATAGGACTAGCGGGAGTTGGAGAGACCCAGTACTTC
>TRBJ2-1|-|TRBV19|-
CASSRLMDNEQFF
TGTGCCAGTAGTAGGCTTATGGACAATGAGCAGTTCTTC
>TRBJ2-7|-|TRBV2|-
CASSATYEQYF
TGTGCCAGCAGTGCCACCTACGAGCAGTACTTC
>TRBJ2-1|TRBD2|TRBV9|once
CASSAGAGVPLYEQFF
TGTGCCAGCAGCGCCGGAGCGGGAGTGCCGCTTTATGAGCAGTTCTTC
>TRBJ2-7|-|TRBV5-4|few
CASSQDTTYEQYF
TGTGCCAGCAGCCAGGACACGACCTACGAGCAGTACTTC